The entry below describes one T cell receptor beta chain. This clonotype showed up many times. The clone's antigen remains unknown. Per-nucleotide qualities are absent, and no much larger clonotype sits a single base away. Per the publication, the treatment or condition label means: live attenuated yellow fever vaccine strain. A standard Ficoll-Paque protocol was used to isolate PBMCs from peripheral blood. Dynabeads CD4 and CD8 positive selection kits were used to isolate CD4 and CD8 T-cell fractions. TriZol was used to extract RNA from bulk PBMCs, from CD4 and CD8 fractions, and from dextramer-positive and dextramer-negative fractions. TCR cDNA was made using 5'RACE template switching, a step that added a universal primer site and unique molecular identifiers. Priming of cDNA synthesis was performed from both the TCR alpha and TCR beta constant segments. Library amplification used two PCR steps, and the second PCR step added sample barcodes and sequencing adapters. Libraries were sequenced on Illumina HiSeq 2500 (2x100 bp) or NovaSeq (2x150 bp). Under the source paper's analysis protocol: Reads were demultiplexed and collapsed into UMI consensus sequences with MIGEC, and V(D)J alignment was performed with MiXCR. Vaccine-responding clonotypes were defined with edgeR using replicate PBMC samples, requiring FDR below 0.01 and a log2 fold change above 5 up to day 15. Each bulk clonotype received a CD4 or CD8 identity based on whether the sequenced CD4 or CD8 repertoire contained that clonotype at higher abundance. TCRdb cleaned the public reads at Q25 with fastp, built clones with MiXCR and kept in-frame beta chains. Merged by CDR3 protein, the rows form single entries marked with the most common genes and DNA. The V and J calls come from TCRdb's annotation, not from the publication. The sample includes under 200,000 distinct CDR3 sequences, with around 7% observed a single time. More than 2% of the sample is held by the ten biggest clonotypes.

This entry is derived from a study of T cells after yellow fever vaccination (dated by TCRdb to between 2017 and 2020). About the study as a whole: Libraries from fractions with low cell numbers were prepared with the SMART-Seq v4 Ultra Low Input RNA kit. To follow T-cell clones before and after primary and booster YFV17D yellow fever vaccination, bulk TCR alpha and beta repertoires were sequenced over time. Two healthy male donors made up the cohort, one aged 18 to 30 years and the other aged 30 to 40 years. Blood was drawn at multiple timepoints before and after primary and secondary immunization, with bulk PBMC replicates and cell subsets isolated. Paper-wide results and their limitations: The secondary T-cell response was weaker than the primary response but faster, peaking on day 5 instead of day 15. A small share of clonotypes was detected in both CD4 and CD8 compartments, with the overlap likely arising from convergent recombination. Because the study included only a couple of donors, the extent to which the findings can be generalized is limited. Most clones expanded after primary vaccination were re-detected after the booster (96% of CD4 and about 88% of CD8), suggesting broad memory maintenance. Computational filtering was required because FACS-sorted repertoires could contain abundant contaminating clonotypes from the bulk population.

V was cut back by 4 bases and J by 2 bases, leaving a gap of 12 bases between them. The germline V gene sets CDR1 to SGHRS and CDR2 to YFSETQ. Its CDR3 holds 14 amino acids, cysteine through phenylalanine. Only the CDR3 portion is preserved as DNA: 42 bases, with reading frame beginning at the first base. This TCR was recovered from a man aged 18-30 years who received the YFV17D yellow fever vaccine. Recombination linked TRBV5-1 to TRBJ1-2, with the D gene too uncertain to name. Sequencing used CD4+ T cells sorted from PBMCs, obtained 5 days after the first yellow fever vaccination. CDR3 region: CASSPRVLNYGYTF. The DNA sequence is given as TGCGCCAGCAGCCCCCGGGTGCTGAACTATGGCTACACCTTC.